This TCR beta chain appears in the sequencing data of a study of blood T cells in healthy people across ages. A second about 6 to 12 cycle PCR used barcoded and J-beta primers. MiXCR, run by TCRdb on the 5' RACE reads, gives a single entry per CDR3 protein. The table has some 900,000 distinct CDR3 sequences, roughly 52% seen once. About this clonotype itself: One junction end does not reproduce the germline sequence, and a read error may be involved.

This CDR3 has 14 amino acids. Germline values: CDR1 MNHEY, CDR2 SMNVEV (reference sequence). The V call is TRBV27, the J call TRBJ1-1, with no clear D. Sequencing used blood. This TCR was recovered from a man aged 25 to 45 in good health. This chain's CDR3 is CASSSHGPKSEVFF. CDR3 bases: TGTGCCAGCAGTTCCCATGGCCCGAAGAGTGAAGTTTTCTTT.